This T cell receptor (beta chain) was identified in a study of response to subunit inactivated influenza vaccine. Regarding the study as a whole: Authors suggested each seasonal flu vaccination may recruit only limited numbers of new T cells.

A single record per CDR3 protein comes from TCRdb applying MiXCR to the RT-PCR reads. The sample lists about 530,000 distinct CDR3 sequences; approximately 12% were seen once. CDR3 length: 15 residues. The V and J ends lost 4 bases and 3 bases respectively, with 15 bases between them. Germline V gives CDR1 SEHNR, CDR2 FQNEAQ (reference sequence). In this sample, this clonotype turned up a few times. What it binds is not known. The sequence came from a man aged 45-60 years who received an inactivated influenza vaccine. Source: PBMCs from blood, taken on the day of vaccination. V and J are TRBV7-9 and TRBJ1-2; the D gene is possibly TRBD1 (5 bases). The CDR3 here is CASSSPTVGHYGYTF. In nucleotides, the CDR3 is TGTGCCAGCAGCTCACCGACAGTGGGGCACTATGGCTACACCTTC.